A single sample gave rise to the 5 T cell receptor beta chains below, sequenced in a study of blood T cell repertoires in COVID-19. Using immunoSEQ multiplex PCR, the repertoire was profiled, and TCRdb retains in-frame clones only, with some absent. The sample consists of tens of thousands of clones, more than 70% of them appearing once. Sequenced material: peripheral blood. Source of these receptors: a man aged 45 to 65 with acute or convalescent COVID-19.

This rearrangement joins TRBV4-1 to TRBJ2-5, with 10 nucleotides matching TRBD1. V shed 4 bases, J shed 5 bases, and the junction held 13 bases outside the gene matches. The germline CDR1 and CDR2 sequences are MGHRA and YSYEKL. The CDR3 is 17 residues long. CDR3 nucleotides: TGCGCCAGCAGCCCCTTCGGGTGGACAGGGGGTGGGGAGACCCAGTACTTC. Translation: CASSPFGWTGGGETQYF.

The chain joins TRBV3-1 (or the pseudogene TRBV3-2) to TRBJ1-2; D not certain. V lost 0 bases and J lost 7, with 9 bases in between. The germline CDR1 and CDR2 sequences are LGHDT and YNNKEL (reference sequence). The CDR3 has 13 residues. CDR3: CASSQDSRVGYTF. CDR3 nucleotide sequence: TGTGCCAGCAGCCAAGACAGCCGGGTTGGCTACACCTTC.

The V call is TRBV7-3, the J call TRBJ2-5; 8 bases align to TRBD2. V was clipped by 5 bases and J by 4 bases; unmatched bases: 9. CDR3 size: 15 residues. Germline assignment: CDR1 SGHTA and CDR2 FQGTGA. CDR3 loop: CASSLRGRGGETQYF. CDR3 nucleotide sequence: TGTGCCAGCAGCCTCAGAGGACGGGGGGGAGAGACCCAGTACTTC.

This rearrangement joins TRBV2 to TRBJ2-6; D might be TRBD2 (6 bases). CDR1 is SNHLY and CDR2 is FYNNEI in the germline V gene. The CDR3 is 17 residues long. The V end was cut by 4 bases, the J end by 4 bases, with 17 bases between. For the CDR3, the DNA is TGTGCCAGCAGTGTGAGGGGCGGGGCATCCGGGGCCAACGTCCTGACTTTC. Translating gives CASSVRGGASGANVLTF.

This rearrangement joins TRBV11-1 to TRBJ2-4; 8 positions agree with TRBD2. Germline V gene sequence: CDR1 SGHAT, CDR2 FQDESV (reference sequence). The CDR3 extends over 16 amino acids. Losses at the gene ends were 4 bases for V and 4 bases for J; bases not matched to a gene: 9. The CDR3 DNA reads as TGTGCCAGCAGCTCCCGGGACCGGGGGGGGAAAAACATTCAGTACTTC. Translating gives CASSSRDRGGKNIQYF.